Described below is a single TCR beta chain sequence and its context. The entry originates in a study of T cells expressing NK-cell markers. This CDR3 comprises 12 residues. Germline V gives CDR1 SGHAT, CDR2 FQNNGV. TCRdb processed the 5' RACE reads again and assigns one entry to each CDR3 protein, with no DNA. In total, the table holds some 280,000 distinct CDR3 sequences. The sequence was collected from a man younger than 35 in good health. The specimen was blood T cells: a sorted CD56 or NKG2C T cell subset, CD4+ or CD8+ T cells, or bulk PBMC T cells (not recorded which). The chain joins TRBV11-2 to TRBJ1-2. The CDR3 here is CASSLQWDGYTF.